This T cell receptor (beta chain) was found in a study of read filtering for tumor transcriptome and immune sequencing. Study-level points and caveats: Compared with RNA-seq, IR-seq gave much higher clonotype depth and reliability.

The library was built from about 400 ng RNA with molecular barcoded adaptors for alpha/delta and beta/gamma chains. TCRdb independently ran MiXCR on the reads; one entry per CDR3 protein. The sample yields over 50,000 distinct CDR3 sequences, roughly 14% seen once. Between the trimmed V and J ends, which lost 3 bases and 2 bases, there was a span of 13 bases. This CDR3 has 15 residues. This clonotype was seen ten or more times. What it binds is unknown. The V call is TRBV12-3 or TRBV12-4, the J call TRBJ1-2; D may be TRBD1 (6 bases). This receptor was identified in a donor at least 40 years old with multiple myeloma. What was sequenced was a population of CD138-negative cells sorted from bone marrow. CDR3 in DNA: TGTGCCAGCAGTTTGAGTAGACAGGCAAACTATGGCTACACCTTC. Residues: CASSLSRQANYGYTF.